These T cell receptor beta chains were read from a single sample in a study of T cells in Graves' hyperthyroidism and ophthalmopathy. TCRdb independently ran MiXCR on the multiplex PCR reads; one entry per CDR3 protein. The sample lists roughly 600,000 distinct CDR3 sequences, around 13% occurring once. Material: blood. Receptor source: a woman between 50 and 59 years old with Graves' ophthalmopathy. Each CDR3 is given with its conserved first and last residue. The order of the fields is V gene, J gene, D gene, clone size, CDR3 protein, CDR3 DNA. The D gene is left open where the match is weak. Only some rows state a clone size, as once, few, many or a class for expanded clones.

TRBV24-1	TRBJ2-1	-	few	CATSDLRGDSVHNEQFF	TGTGCCACCAGTGATTTGCGCGGAGATAGCGTACACAATGAGCAGTTCTTC
TRBV12-3/TRBV12-4	TRBJ2-7	TRBD2	many	CASSLGLAGLGYEQYF	TGTGCCAGCAGTTTGGGACTAGCGGGATTAGGCTACGAGCAGTACTTC
TRBV5-1	TRBJ2-3	TRBD2	-	CASSPGLAGGATDTQYF	TGCGCCAGCAGCCCGGGACTAGCGGGAGGTGCAACAGATACGCAGTATTTT
TRBV5-1	TRBJ2-7	-	many	CASSRTDSYEQYF	TGCGCCAGCAGCCGGACAGACTCCTACGAGCAGTACTTC
TRBV27	TRBJ1-1	-	many	CASSPLARGTEAFF	TGTGCCAGCAGTCCCCTCGCCCGAGGGACTGAAGCTTTCTTT
TRBV28	TRBJ2-2	-	many	CASSKQPGPRKKAANTGELFF	TGTGCCAGCAGTAAACAACCGGGACCCAGAAAGAAAGCCGCGAACACCGGGGAGCTGTTTTTT
TRBV9	TRBJ2-7	-	few	CASSVGDPRDSYEQYF	TGTGCCAGCAGCGTGGGTGACCCCAGAGACTCCTACGAGCAGTACTTC
TRBV2	TRBJ2-7	TRBD2	-	CASSETGTSGRAVSYEQYF	TGTGCCAGCAGTGAAACCGGGACTAGCGGGAGGGCTGTCTCCTACGAGCAGTACTTC
TRBV2	TRBJ1-6	TRBD1	-	CASRRQGVYNSPLHF	TGTGCCAGCAGAAGACAGGGTGTTTATAATTCACCCCTCCACTTT
TRBV28	TRBJ1-5	-	many	CATNGQNGYNQPQHF	TGTGCCACCAACGGCCAAAACGGATACAATCAGCCCCAGCATTTT
TRBV14	TRBJ2-3	TRBD2	few	CASSHGLAGSTDTQYF	TGTGCCAGCAGCCATGGACTAGCGGGATCTACAGATACGCAGTATTTT
TRBV13	TRBJ2-1	TRBD2	-	CASSLVFPSTSGSADEQFF	TGTGCCAGCAGCTTAGTATTCCCGTCGACTAGCGGGAGTGCTGATGAGCAGTTCTTC
TRBV3-1	TRBJ2-5	-	many	CASSLSPGRGQETQYF	TGTGCCAGCAGCCTTAGCCCCGGCAGGGGCCAAGAGACCCAGTACTTC
TRBV20-1	TRBJ2-2	TRBD2	-	CSAREGSGSSGELFF	TGCAGTGCTAGAGAAGGTAGCGGGAGCTCCGGGGAGCTGTTTTTT
TRBV2	TRBJ2-2	-	-	CASSVQQGNTGELFF	TGTGCCAGCAGTGTTCAACAGGGGAACACCGGGGAGCTGTTTTTT
TRBV20-1	TRBJ2-3	-	many	CSARDTGGAGDTQYF	TGCAGTGCTAGAGATACGGGCGGGGCTGGAGATACGCAGTATTTT
TRBV6-5	TRBJ1-1	-	-	CASSYALRGFVTEAFF	TGTGCCAGCAGTTACGCGCTACGGGGGTTTGTTACTGAAGCTTTCTTT
TRBV29-1	TRBJ1-1	-	many	CTAQQGGAEAFF	TGCACCGCCCAACAGGGTGGCGCTGAAGCTTTCTTT
TRBV10-3	TRBJ2-1	TRBD1	-	CAISVGGQGASNEQFF	TGTGCCATCAGTGTCGGTGGTCAGGGGGCTTCGAATGAGCAGTTCTTC
TRBV28	TRBJ2-5	TRBD2	many	CATQPVAGGPETQYF	TGTGCCACCCAACCTGTAGCGGGAGGGCCAGAGACCCAGTACTTC
TRBV16	TRBJ2-7	-	many	CASSQSMGEQYF	TGTGCCAGCAGCCAATCGATGGGCGAGCAGTACTTC
TRBV30	TRBJ1-2	-	few	CAWSVQGWDGYTF	TGTGCCTGGAGTGTACAGGGTTGGGACGGCTACACCTTC
TRBV6-1	TRBJ2-5	TRBD2	few	CASSRSGWKTQYF	TGTGCCAGCAGTCGTAGCGGGTGGAAGACCCAGTACTTC
TRBV28	TRBJ2-3	TRBD2	-	CASRPTWTSGSTDTQYF	TGTGCCAGCAGGCCCACTTGGACTAGCGGTAGCACAGATACGCAGTATTTT
TRBV20-1	TRBJ1-3	-	-	CSARWGNTIYF	TGCAGTGCCAGATGGGGAAACACCATATATTTT
TRBV11-1	TRBJ2-2	-	-	CASNTGPSSNTGELFF	TGTGCCAGTAATACCGGGCCATCTTCGAACACCGGGGAGCTGTTTTTT